This T cell receptor beta chain was documented in a study of T cells after yellow fever vaccination. TCRdb fed the 5' RACE reads into MiXCR, producing one record per CDR3 protein. The sample yields around 590,000 distinct CDR3 sequences, approximately 13% seen once. A few counts support this clonotype. V dropped 1 base and J dropped 7 bases, with 15 bases sitting between them. CDR1 SGHKS and CDR2 YYEKEE come from the germline V gene (reference sequence). The CDR3 totals 15 residues. The sample was PBMCs, taken on the day of the yellow fever booster vaccination. The sequence was obtained from a man aged 25 to 45 who received the YFV17D yellow fever vaccine. The genes are TRBV5-5 and TRBJ1-5; no clear D gene. The CDR3 sequence: CASSLMPGEGQPQHF. The CDR3 nucleotides read TGTGCCAGCAGCTTGATGCCCGGGGAGGGCCAGCCCCAGCATTTT.